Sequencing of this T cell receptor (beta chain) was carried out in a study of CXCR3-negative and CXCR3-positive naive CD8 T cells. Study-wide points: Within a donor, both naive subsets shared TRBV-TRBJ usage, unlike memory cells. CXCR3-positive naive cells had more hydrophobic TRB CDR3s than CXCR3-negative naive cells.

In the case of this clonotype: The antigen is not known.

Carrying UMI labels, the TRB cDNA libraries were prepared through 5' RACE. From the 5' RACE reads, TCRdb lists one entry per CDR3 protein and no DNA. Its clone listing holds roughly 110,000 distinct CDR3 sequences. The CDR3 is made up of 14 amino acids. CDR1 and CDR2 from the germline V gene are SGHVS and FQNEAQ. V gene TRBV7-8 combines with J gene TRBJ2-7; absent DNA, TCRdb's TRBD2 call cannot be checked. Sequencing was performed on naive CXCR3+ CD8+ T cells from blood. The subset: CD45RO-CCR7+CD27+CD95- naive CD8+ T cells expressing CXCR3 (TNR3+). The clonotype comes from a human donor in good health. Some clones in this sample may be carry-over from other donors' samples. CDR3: CASSLGSGAYEQYF.